These 27 T cell receptor beta chains came from one sample sequenced in a study of T-cell reconstitution after alpha-beta-depleted transplantation in children. Unique molecular identifiers were built into the TCRbeta library. TCRdb ran MiXCR on the PCR reads and lists one entry per CDR3 protein. Here the sample spans 200,000 to 300,000 distinct CDR3 sequences, 9.5% to 15% being singletons. The specimen comprised PBMCs from the stem cell graft donor, sampled from the stem cell graft. Source of these receptors: a human donor who donated a stem cell graft to a child with acute lymphoblastic leukemia.

The chain employs TRBV5-1 and TRBJ2-3; D remains unclear. Germline CDR1 reads SGHRS; CDR2 reads YFSETQ. The V and J ends lost 0 bases and 4 bases respectively, with 9 bases between them. The CDR3 is made up of 14 amino acids. The CDR3 DNA sequence: TGCGCCAGCAGCTTGGATTCCAAGGCAGATACGCAGTATTTT. It translates to CASSLDSKADTQYF.

The gene calls are TRBV5-6 and TRBJ2-7, with D maybe TRBD1 (6 bases). V lost 9 bases and J 0 bases, leaving 25 bases between the germline ends. The CDR3 totals 17 residues. Germline loops: CDR1 SGHDT, CDR2 YYEEEE. The CDR3 coding sequence is TGTGCCATGGGCCCCTCGGTCCGGGACACTTTCTCCTACGAGCAGTACTTC. This gives the protein CAMGPSVRDTFSYEQYF.

This clonotype was counted many times. Here the CDR3 reads CASSKDRSDEKLFF. Written as DNA, the CDR3 is TGTGCCAGCAGCAAAGACCGGTCCGATGAAAAACTGTTTTTT. The chain employs TRBV11-2 and TRBJ1-4; D is undetermined. Trimming removed 5 bases at V and 6 bases at J, with 13 bases between. This CDR3 has 14 residues. The germline V gene encodes CDR1 SGHAT and CDR2 FQNNGV.

Concerning this clonotype: A read error is possible here, since a much larger clone lies one base away. The chain recombines TRBV12-3 or TRBV12-4 with TRBJ2-7, with D perhaps TRBD1 (5 bases). The CDR3 length is 15 residues. This CDR3 reads CTSSARTWFSYEQYF. The CDR3 region has the DNA TGTACCAGCAGTGCTAGGACATGGTTTTCCTACGAGCAGTACTTC.

This chain uses TRBV19 with TRBJ1-5; TRBD1 aligns across 9 bases. Trimming took 5 bases from V and 6 from J; bases not matched to a gene: 8. The CDR3 totals 15 residues. The germline CDR1 and CDR2 sequences are LNHDA and SQIVND (reference sequence). The CDR3 DNA follows: TGTGCCAGTAGTCCTCGGGACAGGGATTTTCAGCCCCAGCATTTT. Translated, it gives CASSPRDRDFQPQHF.

The rearrangement links TRBV6-2 or TRBV6-3 to TRBJ1-1; D remains ambiguous. The V gene lost 4 bases and the J gene lost 7 bases, with 10 bases spanning the gap. Per germline, CDR1 MNHEY and CDR2 SVGEGT. The CDR3 has 12 residues. CDR3 residues: CASSFDWDEAFF. In DNA, the CDR3 is TGTGCCAGCAGTTTCGACTGGGATGAAGCTTTCTTT.

V usage is TRBV20-1 and J usage is TRBJ1-5; 7 bases line up with TRBD1. CDR3 size: 16 residues. Germline CDR1 reads DFQATT; CDR2 reads SNEGSKA (reference sequence). The trim removed 0 bases at V and 1 base at J, leaving 6 bases unmatched. The CDR3: CSARDPRQGSNQPQHF. In nucleotides, the CDR3 is TGCAGTGCTAGAGATCCTCGACAGGGAAGCAATCAGCCCCAGCATTTT.

Remarks on this clonotype: A much larger clone lies one base from this, so it may be a read error. The chain links TRBV4-2 to TRBJ2-5; unclear D gene. The CDR3 has 13 residues. The germline V gene has CDR1 LGHNA and CDR2 YNFKEQ. The CDR3 sequence is CAISQAAGETQYF. For the CDR3, the DNA is TGTGCCATCAGCCAAGCCGCCGGAGAGACCCAGTACTTC.

This clonotype was found many times. This chain uses TRBV7-9 with TRBJ1-4, with a weak D call TRBD1 (5 bases). Germline loops: CDR1 SEHNR, CDR2 FQNEAQ (reference sequence). V dropped 5 bases and J dropped 4 bases, with 8 bases sitting between them. The CDR3 length is 13 residues. CDR3: CASSGGLNEKLFF. CDR3 sequence (DNA): TGTGCCAGCAGCGGGGGACTTAATGAAAAACTGTTTTTT.

This clonotype showed up many times. The chain recombines TRBV7-2 with TRBJ1-2; 10 bases align to TRBD1. The CDR3 has 15 residues. Germline V gives CDR1 SGHTA, CDR2 FQGNSA. V shed 3 bases and J 1 base; nucleotides not matched to a gene: 2. The CDR3, as DNA: TGTGCCAGCAGCTTGGACAGGGGGAATAACTATGGCTACACCTTC. Its protein is CASSLDRGNNYGYTF.

The rearrangement uses TRBV24-1 and TRBJ1-1; D call uncertain. Germline loops: CDR1 KGHDR, CDR2 SFDVKD. This CDR3 has 13 amino acids. The V end lost 5 bases, the J end lost 5 bases, and 11 bases lay between the germline ends. The CDR3 DNA is TGTGCCACCAGTGTGGGAGGAGAGACTGAAGCTTTCTTT. It yields the protein CATSVGGETEAFF.

This clonotype was seen ten or more times. The V and J genes are TRBV29-1 and TRBJ2-5; 8 nucleotides match TRBD2. V trimming: 4 bases; J trimming: 10 bases; junction bases outside the gene matches: 14. CDR3 length: 14 residues. Germline-derived CDR1 and CDR2 are SQVTM and ANQGSEA. The CDR3 protein is CSVAFGGRSYDQYF. For the CDR3, the DNA is TGCAGCGTTGCGTTTGGCGGGAGGTCTTATGACCAGTACTTC.

This clonotype was recorded many times. The V call is TRBV12-3 or TRBV12-4, the J call TRBJ2-3, with TRBD2 matching over 8 bases. This CDR3 spans 15 amino acids. After removal of 5 bases from V and 5 bases from J, the junction contained 9 bases not matched to a gene. This chain's CDR3 is CASSPRAGVIDTQYF. CDR3 sequence (DNA): TGTGCCAGCAGTCCCCGAGCGGGAGTTATAGATACGCAGTATTTT.

This clonotype was recorded many times. The gene calls are TRBV2 and TRBJ2-7, with TRBD1 identical over 8 bases. Germline CDR1 reads SNHLY; CDR2 reads FYNNEI. The length of the CDR3 is 14 residues. V trimming: 6 bases; J trimming: 6 bases; junction bases outside the gene matches: 10. DNA for the CDR3: TGTGCCAGCAGCTCCGACAGGGGTGAGAGCGAGCAGTACTTC. Translation gives CASSSDRGESEQYF.

This clonotype occurred many times. A junction boundary mismatches the germline segment, possibly from a read error. The rearrangement links TRBV6-1 to TRBJ1-2; D gene ambiguous. This CDR3 comprises 13 residues. Germline V gene lookup returns CDR1 MNHNS and CDR2 SASEGT. The CDR3 is CASSESEWTDVYF. The CDR3 region has the DNA TGTGCCAGCAGTGAATCGGAATGGACGGACGTTTACTTC.

This clonotype was seen at least ten times. The J gene is TRBJ1-2, the V gene TRBV27, with D unclear. Germline values: CDR1 MNHEY, CDR2 SMNVEV (reference sequence). Trimming shortened V by 0 bases and J by 2 bases, and 7 bases separated the two germline ends. The CDR3 extends over 14 amino acids. The CDR3 protein is CASSLSHTNYGYTF. The DNA of the CDR3 is TGTGCCAGCAGTTTATCGCACACAAACTATGGCTACACCTTC.

This clonotype was seen repeatedly, ten times or more. The chain is built from TRBV29-1 and TRBJ2-2; D unresolved. The CDR3 loop spans 15 amino acids. The V gene's germline CDR1 is SQVTM and CDR2 ANQGSEA. V was cut by 0 bases and J by 5 bases, with 13 bases left in between. The CDR3 is CSVEELLGGTGELFF. CDR3 sequence (DNA): TGCAGCGTTGAAGAACTTCTTGGCGGTACCGGGGAGCTGTTTTTT.

Ten or more counts support this clonotype. This chain uses TRBV2 with TRBJ1-5; 8 bases are a match to TRBD1. The V gene's germline CDR1 is SNHLY and CDR2 FYNNEI. The ends lost 6 bases at V and 5 bases at J; junction bases unmatched: 9. This CDR3 comprises 15 residues. DNA for the CDR3: TGTGCCAGCAGCGATACAGGGGGACAACATCAGCCCCAGCATTTT. Its translation is CASSDTGGQHQPQHF.

This clonotype was observed a few times. V gene TRBV20-1 combines with J gene TRBJ2-5, with a possible D match to TRBD1 (6 bases). Trimming took off 4 bases at V and 1 base at J, with 7 bases between the two ends. CDR3 size: 12 residues. Germline lookup yields CDR1 DFQATT and CDR2 SNEGSKA (reference sequence). CDR3 sequence (DNA): TGCAGTGCTACAGGGGTCCAAGAGACCCAGTACTTC. Amino acid sequence: CSATGVQETQYF.

The chain couples TRBV2 to TRBJ1-1; 7 bases fit TRBD1. V gave up 7 bases and J gave up 6 bases; unmatched junction bases: 11. CDR1 and CDR2 (germline): SNHLY, FYNNEI. The CDR3 runs 14 residues. The CDR3 is CASIRVTGFPEAFF. For the CDR3, the DNA is TGTGCCAGCATACGAGTGACAGGGTTCCCTGAAGCTTTCTTT.

This clonotype was recorded many times. This rearrangement joins TRBV9 to TRBJ1-3, with D tentatively TRBD1 (5 bases). Germline values: CDR1 SGDLS, CDR2 YYNGEE. V lost 0 bases and J lost 4, with 11 bases in between. The CDR3 contains 15 residues. The DNA of the CDR3 is TGTGCCAGCAGCGTAGATTGGGGCTCCGGAAACACCATATATTTT. Translated: CASSVDWGSGNTIYF.

There are many counts of this clonotype. The chain employs TRBV4-3 and TRBJ2-3; D may correspond to TRBD1 or TRBD2 (6 bases each). The CDR3 totals 15 residues. The V end lost 0 bases, the J end lost 6 bases, and 13 bases lay between the germline ends. Germline CDR1 LGHNA, CDR2 YSLEER. CDR3 in DNA: TGCGCCAGCAGCCAAGAATACGGGGGCTCGGATACGCAGTATTTT. It is translated as CASSQEYGGSDTQYF.

The table lists this clonotype with many counts. This sequence joins TRBV20-1 and TRBJ2-6; no definite D call. CDR3 length: 16 residues. CDR1 and CDR2 (germline): DFQATT, SNEGSKA (reference sequence). Trimming pared 3 bases from V and 0 bases from J, leaving 12 bases between. CDR3 sequence (DNA): TGCAGTGCTAGGGCCGACACGGACTCTGGGGCCAACGTCCTGACTTTC. As protein: CSARADTDSGANVLTF.

The table lists this clonotype with many counts. The rearrangement uses TRBV28 and TRBJ1-1; possibly TRBD1 for D (5 bases). Trimming pared 8 bases from V and 5 bases from J, leaving 18 bases between. The CDR3 spans 14 residues. Germline V gene data show CDR1 as MDHEN and CDR2 as SYDVKM. The CDR3 DNA reads TGTGCCAGCGGGGGGGTGGTCAGGAGAACTGAAGCTTTCTTT. Its translation: CASGGVVRRTEAFF.

This clonotype occurred many times. The chain links TRBV29-1 to TRBJ2-3, with TRBD1 matching over 7 bases. Germline CDR1 is SQVTM and CDR2 is ANQGSEA. The V segment lost 6 bases and the J segment 2 bases; nucleotides outside the gene matches: 8. The CDR3 is 14 residues long. The CDR3 sequence: CSVAGTANTDTQYF. CDR3 in DNA: TGCAGCGTCGCCGGGACAGCTAACACAGATACGCAGTATTTT.

This clonotype was counted a few times. This chain links TRBV7-2 with TRBJ2-1; 8 bases map to TRBD1. CDR1 is SGHTA, CDR2 FQGNSA, per germline. V shed 2 bases and J 4 bases; nucleotides not matched to a gene: 7. The CDR3 sequence is 16 residues long. The CDR3 protein is CASSLRQGARYNEQFF. CDR3 in DNA: TGTGCCAGCAGCTTAAGGCAGGGGGCGCGGTACAATGAGCAGTTCTTC.

This clonotype was counted between two and nine times. V is TRBV11-3 and J is TRBJ2-3, with TRBD2 identical over 12 bases. The V gene end was trimmed by 4 bases and the J gene end by 4 bases; junction bases not matched to a gene: 6. CDR3 length equals 16 residues. Germline V gene lookup returns CDR1 SGHNT and CDR2 YENEEA. The CDR3 coding sequence is TGTGCCAGCAGCTCAGGACTAGCGGGACGGGCAGATACGCAGTATTTT. This codes for CASSSGLAGRADTQYF.